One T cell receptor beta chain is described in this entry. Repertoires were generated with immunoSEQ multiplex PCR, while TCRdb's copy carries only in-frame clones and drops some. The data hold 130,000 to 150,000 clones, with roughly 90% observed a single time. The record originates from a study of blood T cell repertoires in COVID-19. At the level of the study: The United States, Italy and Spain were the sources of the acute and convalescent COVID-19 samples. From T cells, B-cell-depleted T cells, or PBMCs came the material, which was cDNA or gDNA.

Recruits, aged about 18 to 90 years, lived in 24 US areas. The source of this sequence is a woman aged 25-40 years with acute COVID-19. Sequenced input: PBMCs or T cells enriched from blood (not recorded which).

The CDR3: CASSPTGETQYF. Here the CDR3 DNA reads TGTGCCAGCAGCCCGACGGGAGAGACCCAGTACTTC. The V call is TRBV7-9, the J call TRBJ2-5; the D is unclear. Germline V gene sequence: CDR1 SEHNR, CDR2 FQNEAQ (reference sequence). The ends were cut back, 5 bases at V and 4 bases at J, with 8 bases in the middle. The CDR3 is 12 residues long.